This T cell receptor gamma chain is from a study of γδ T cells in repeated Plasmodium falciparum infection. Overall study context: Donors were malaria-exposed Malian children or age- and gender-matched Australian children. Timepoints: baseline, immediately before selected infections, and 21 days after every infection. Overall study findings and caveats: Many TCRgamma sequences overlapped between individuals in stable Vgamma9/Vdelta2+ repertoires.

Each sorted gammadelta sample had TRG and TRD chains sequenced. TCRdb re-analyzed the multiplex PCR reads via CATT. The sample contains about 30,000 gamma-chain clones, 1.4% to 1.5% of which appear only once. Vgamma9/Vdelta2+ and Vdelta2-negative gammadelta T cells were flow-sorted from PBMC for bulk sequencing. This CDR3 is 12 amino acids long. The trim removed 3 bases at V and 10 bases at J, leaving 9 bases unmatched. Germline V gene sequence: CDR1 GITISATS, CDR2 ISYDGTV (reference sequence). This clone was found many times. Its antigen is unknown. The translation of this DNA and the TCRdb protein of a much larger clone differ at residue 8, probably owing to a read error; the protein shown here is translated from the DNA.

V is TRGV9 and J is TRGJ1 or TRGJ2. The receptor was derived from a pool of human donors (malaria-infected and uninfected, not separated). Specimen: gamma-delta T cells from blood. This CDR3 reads CALWEPRGKKLF. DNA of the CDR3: TGTGCCTTGTGGGAGCCCCGAGGGAAGAAACTCTTT.